This T cell receptor beta chain is drawn from a study of cytomegalovirus exposure and HLA in healthy donors. Donors counted as nominally healthy when sampled, yet unrecorded immune exposures were likely. Primers: 60 Vbeta forward and 13 Jbeta reverse. Some clones are missing from TCRdb's copy, which holds only in-frame ones; the method was immunoSEQ multiplex PCR. Here the sample spans over 75,000 clones, roughly 79% being singletons. The V gene's germline CDR1 is SQVTM and CDR2 ANQGSEA. Trimming shortened V by 5 bases and J by 0 bases, and 11 bases separated the two germline ends. The CDR3 is made up of 13 amino acids.

The sequencing sample was made of PBMCs. This sequence joins TRBV29-1 and TRBJ2-7; a weak D match, TRBD2 (6 bases). The clonotype comes from a female donor in good health and CMV-seronegative. CDR3 bases: TGCAGCGTTCGGACGGGAGACTCCTACGAGCAGTACTTC. This codes for CSVRTGDSYEQYF.